These 19 T cell receptor beta chains share one sample of origin, sequenced in a study of cytomegalovirus exposure and HLA in healthy donors. This PCR relied on a set of 60 Vbeta primers and 13 Jbeta primers. TCRdb keeps only in-frame clones here, not all; method: immunoSEQ multiplex PCR. The sample lists under 250,000 clones; 75% to 90% were seen once. The specimen sequenced was PBMCs. These receptors were taken from a woman aged 40 to 50 in good health and CMV-seronegative.

The chain has TRBV7-8 and TRBJ2-7, with TRBD2 identical over 7 bases. CDR3 size: 17 residues. V dropped 5 bases and J dropped 7; count of bases not matched to a gene: 20. CDR1 and CDR2 (germline): SGHVS, FQNEAQ. The CDR3 region has the DNA TGTGCCAGCAGCCCCCATCCTTGGGGGAGGGCGATAACTGAGCAGTACTTC. Translated, it gives CASSPHPWGRAITEQYF.

The CDR3 DNA follows: TGTGCCAGTAGGTCGGGGAGGTTTAAATTGAACACTGAAGCTTTCTTT. It is translated as CASRSGRFKLNTEAFF. The chain recombines TRBV19 with TRBJ1-1; no clear D gene. This CDR3 comprises 16 residues. Trimming stripped 6 bases from V and 0 bases from J, with 17 bases between. The V gene's germline CDR1 is LNHDA and CDR2 SQIVND (reference sequence). Combining the CDR3 with reference TRBV19 and TRBJ1-1 gives the whole variable domain DGGITQSPKYLFRKEGQNVTLSCEQNLNHDAMYWYRQDPGQGLRLIYYSQIVNDFQKGDIAEGYSVSREKKESFPLTVTSAQKNPTAFYLCASRSGRFKLNTEAFFGQGTRLTVV.

This clone was picked up a small number of times. The chain couples TRBV30 to TRBJ2-1; D might be TRBD2 (5 bases). The germline CDR1 and CDR2 sequences are GTSNPN and SVGIG (reference sequence). There are 13 residues in the CDR3. Between the trimmed V and J ends, which lost 7 bases and 7 bases, there was a span of 17 bases. The CDR3 DNA sequence: TGTGCCTCCAACACCCCCCCGGGGAATGAGCAGTTCTTC. Protein sequence: CASNTPPGNEQFF.

On this clone: The sample holds other DNA sequences that translate to the same CDR3. The chain combines TRBV6-6 with TRBJ1-6; D is unclear. The germline V gene has CDR1 MNHNY and CDR2 SVGAGI (reference sequence). The germline V and J ends were trimmed by 6 bases and 11 bases, with 11 bases remaining between them. CDR3 length: 12 residues. CDR3 protein: CASSPPGAPLHF. CDR3 nucleotide sequence: TGTGCCAGCAGCCCCCCCGGAGCACCCCTCCACTTT.

J is TRBJ2-7 and V is TRBV6-5; 11 bases map to TRBD1. This CDR3 is built from 12 residues. Germline values: CDR1 MNHEY, CDR2 SVGAGI. V gave up 5 bases and J gave up 7 bases; unmatched junction bases: 1. The CDR3, as DNA: TGTGCCAGCAGTGGACAGGGGGCGGAGCAGTACTTC. Translating it yields CASSGQGAEQYF.

The chain has TRBV30 and TRBJ2-7, with D hard to call. The length of the CDR3 is 9 residues. CDR1 is GTSNPN and CDR2 is SVGIG in the germline V gene (reference sequence). V lost 6 bases to trimming and J lost 9 bases, with 9 bases between them. The CDR3, as DNA: TGTGCCTGCCCTCCCGGGCAGTACTTC. Translating it yields CACPPGQYF.

This chain uses TRBV7-2 with TRBJ1-4, with a tentative D call TRBD1 (6 bases). Trimming stripped 1 base from V and 0 bases from J, with 12 bases between. The CDR3 runs to 17 residues. Germline assignment: CDR1 SGHTA and CDR2 FQGNSA. The DNA of the CDR3 is TGTGCCAGCAGCTTAGGTACAGGGACCGCAACTAATGAAAAACTGTTTTTT. Amino acids: CASSLGTGTATNEKLFF.

V usage is TRBV5-5 and J usage is TRBJ2-7; no clear D. CDR1 and CDR2 from the germline V gene are SGHKS and YYEKEE (reference sequence). V dropped 0 bases and J dropped 5 bases, with 15 bases sitting between them. CDR3 length: 15 amino acids. CDR3 coding DNA: TGTGCCAGCAGCTTGGAACTTACCCTCTCGGACGAGCAGTACTTC. Translated: CASSLELTLSDEQYF.

V gene TRBV28 combines with J gene TRBJ2-2; D remains unclear. The V and J ends lost 8 bases and 4 bases respectively, with 8 bases between them. The CDR3 consists of 12 residues. Germline V gene data show CDR1 as MDHEN and CDR2 as SYDVKM. CDR3 loop: CASVRSTGELFF. In DNA, the CDR3 is TGTGCCAGCGTCCGGAGCACCGGGGAGCTGTTTTTT. Full variable domain (outside the CDR3, taken from reference TRBV28 and TRBJ2-2): DVKVTQSSRYLVKRTGEKVFLECVQDMDHENMFWYRQDPGLGLRLIYFSYDVKMKEKGDIPEGYSVSREKKERFSLILESASTNQTSMYLCASVRSTGELFFGEGSRLTVL.

The rearrangement uses TRBV9 and TRBJ1-4; 9 bases are shared with TRBD1. The V gene's germline CDR1 is SGDLS and CDR2 YYNGEE. CDR3 length equals 14 residues. J lost 6 bases, V lost 2 bases, and 2 bases had no gene match. The CDR3 DNA sequence: TGTGCCAGCAGCGTCCGGGACAGGGATGAAAAACTGTTTTTT. Residues: CASSVRDRDEKLFF.

The chain couples TRBV30 to TRBJ2-5; 7 bases match TRBD1. J gave up 2 bases and V 5 bases, and 8 bases lay outside the gene matches. Germline assignment: CDR1 GTSNPN and CDR2 SVGIG (reference sequence). This CDR3 is 14 amino acids long. The CDR3 loop reads CAWVKPGQQETQYF. In nucleotides, the CDR3 is TGTGCCTGGGTTAAACCGGGACAGCAAGAGACCCAGTACTTC.

This chain connects TRBV2 to TRBJ1-5; D is undetermined. The CDR3 is 14 amino acids. V lost 2 bases to trimming and J lost 2 bases, with 7 bases between them. The germline CDR1 and CDR2 sequences are SNHLY and FYNNEI. The CDR3 DNA follows: TGTGCCAGCAGTGAACGGGTGGGCAATCAGCCCCAGCATTTT. It encodes CASSERVGNQPQHF.

This sequence joins TRBV30 and TRBJ2-4, with D possibly matching TRBD2 (7 bases). The CDR3 runs 14 residues. Looked up from germline, CDR1 is GTSNPN and CDR2 is SVGIG (reference sequence). V was trimmed by 5 bases and J by 3 bases, leaving 14 bases between them. DNA for the CDR3: TGTGCCTGGGGTGGGGGAGGGGGCAAAAACATTCAGTACTTC. Its translation: CAWGGGGGKNIQYF. The full variable domain, with the rest looked up from reference TRBV30 and TRBJ2-4, is SQTIHQWPATLVQPVGSPLSLECTVEGTSNPNLYWYRQAAGRGLQLLFYSVGIGQISSEVPQNLSASRPQDRQFILSSKKLLLSDSGFYLCAWGGGGGKNIQYFGAGTRLSVL.

The chain links TRBV6-6 to TRBJ2-7, with 7 bases aligning to TRBD1. Germline CDR1 and CDR2: MNHNY and SVGAGI (reference sequence). The CDR3 totals 14 residues. Trimming took 7 bases from V and 1 from J; bases not matched to a gene: 7. CDR3 bases: TGTGCCAGCACTTTACAGGGGTCATCCTACGAGCAGTACTTC. This sequence encodes CASTLQGSSYEQYF.

V gene TRBV25-1 combines with J gene TRBJ1-2; 9 positions agree with TRBD1. CDR1 is MGHDK, CDR2 SYGVNS, per germline. This CDR3 region has 15 residues. The ends lost 3 bases at V and 4 bases at J; junction bases unmatched: 6. The CDR3 region is CASSDRGGQGYGYTF. DNA of the CDR3: TGTGCCAGCAGTGATAGGGGGGGACAGGGCTATGGCTACACCTTC.

This chain connects TRBV18 to TRBJ2-1, with 9 bases lining up with TRBD2. The CDR3 consists of 13 residues. From germline, CDR1 is KGHSH and CDR2 LQKENI. V dropped 0 bases and J dropped 11; count of bases not matched to a gene: 2. CDR3 region: CASSPPAGGKQFF. Here the CDR3 DNA reads TGTGCCAGCTCACCACCAGCGGGAGGAAAGCAGTTCTTC.

The genes are TRBV10-1 and TRBJ2-7; D is uncertain. Germline lookup yields CDR1 WNHNN and CDR2 SYGVQD (reference sequence). The CDR3 spans 13 residues. Trimming cost V 4 bases and J 0 bases, with 7 bases left between them. The CDR3 nucleotides read TGCGCCAGCAGTGCCTACTCCTCCTACGAGCAGTACTTC. Protein: CASSAYSSYEQYF.

The chain has TRBV18 and TRBJ2-5; 10 nucleotides align to TRBD2. V lost 1 base, J lost 5 bases, and 7 bases stayed unmatched. Germline V CDR1 and CDR2: KGHSH, LQKENI. This CDR3 spans 16 amino acids. The CDR3 is CASSPRSAGGEETQYF. Written as DNA, the CDR3 is TGTGCCAGCTCACCACGGTCAGCGGGAGGGGAGGAGACCCAGTACTTC.

The chain recombines TRBV5-4 with TRBJ2-3; D possibly corresponds to TRBD1 (5 bases). Trimming removed 2 bases at V and 2 bases at J, with 18 bases between. The CDR3 contains 17 residues. Germline loops: CDR1 SGHNT, CDR2 YYREEE (reference sequence). CDR3 residues: CASSFRQGALYTDTQYF. The CDR3 DNA is TGTGCCAGCAGCTTCCGGCAGGGCGCCCTCTACACAGATACGCAGTATTTT.